This T cell receptor (beta chain) was identified in a study of CD8 T cells in Susac syndrome. Reverse transcription of roughly 0.45 to 1 ug RNA was performed with random hexamers. TCRdb re-derived calls from the immunoSEQ multiplex PCR reads in MiXCR, one entry per CDR3 protein. The repertoire holds 100,000 to 150,000 distinct CDR3 sequences, with around 96% as singletons. The CDR3 consists of 17 residues. The ends lost 3 bases at V and 6 bases at J; junction bases unmatched: 14. This sequence originates from a human donor with Susac syndrome. This chain joins TRBV12-3 or TRBV12-4 and TRBJ2-3; 8 bases fit TRBD2. Material: CD8+ T cells from PBMCs. The CDR3 coding sequence is TGTGCCAGCAGTTTCGAACGGGACCTCCGGGGGGGGGATACGCAGTATTTT. Encoded protein: CASSFERDLRGGDTQYF.